This T cell receptor (beta chain) is from a study of shared clonotypes between healthy human individuals. Broader study findings: The study sampled only blood, and tissue repertoires likely differ. The low donor count limited represented genetic and exposure-history diversity. Incompleteness in sorted-subset sequencing, despite large depth, was shown by rarefaction.

A remark on this clone: Its antigen is not known.

Libraries were prepared by immunoSEQ multiplex PCR; TCRdb keeps only in-frame clonotypes and omits some of them. The sample lists some 200,000 clones, roughly 91% seen once, with around 0.067% in the top ten. This CDR3 has 13 amino acids. The V end lost 0 bases, the J end lost 11 bases, and 11 bases lay between the germline ends. CDR1 and CDR2 (germline): SGHRS, YFSETQ. The genes are TRBV5-1 and TRBJ1-4, with D possibly TRBD1 on 5 matching bases. The sequence was collected from a woman aged 30 to 39 in good health. The sample consisted of naive CD4+ T cells sorted from blood. Subset here: CD45RA+ positively selected. The CDR3 is CASSLEGSGKLFF. Written as DNA, the CDR3 is TGCGCCAGCAGCTTGGAGGGGAGTGGGAAACTGTTTTTT.